This T cell receptor beta chain came from a study of cytotoxic CD8 clonotypes in ibrutinib-treated CLL. The CDR3 spans 15 residues. Germline V gene sequence: CDR1 SGHNT, CDR2 YYREEE (reference sequence). Trimming at V came to 4 bases and at J to 7 bases, leaving 12 bases not matched to a gene. Assay: immunoSEQ multiplex PCR; the TCRdb copy retains only in-frame clones and omits some. The data contain about 39,000 clones, 68% of them singletons. A remark on this clone: The target antigen is unknown.

Notes on the study in general: Sustained-remission and progressing patients were not sampled at matched times.

The sequencing used PBMCs, collected at disease progression, from a patient treated with ibrutinib. This chain links TRBV5-4 with TRBJ2-7; 9 bases fit TRBD1. The TCR was taken from a human donor with chronic lymphocytic leukemia. CDR3 protein: CASSVFRDRDYEQYF. CDR3 DNA: TGTGCCAGCAGCGTATTCCGGGACAGGGATTATGAGCAGTACTTC.